The 9 T cell receptor beta chains below come from one sample, sequenced in a study of T cells in localized non-small cell lung cancer. The assay was immunoSEQ multiplex PCR, and TCRdb's table has in-frame clones only and misses some. The table lists 130,000 or so clones, 80% to 90% of them singletons. The source was peripheral blood, collected before any cancer treatment. These receptors were collected from a female donor of 60 years or more with stage I lung adenocarcinoma.

The genes are TRBV27 and TRBJ2-3; the D gene is possibly TRBD1 (6 bases). With 5 bases removed from V and 1 base from J, the gap between germline ends came to 16 bases. The CDR3 has 16 amino acids. The germline gives CDR1 MNHEY, CDR2 SMNVEV (reference sequence). The CDR3 DNA is TGTGCCAGCAGTCAATCACAGGGAATTGGCACAGATACGCAGTATTTT. Encoded protein: CASSQSQGIGTDTQYF.

The V gene is TRBV28, the J gene TRBJ1-1, with 7 nucleotides matching TRBD1. The length of the CDR3 is 12 residues. CDR1 and CDR2 from the germline V gene are MDHEN and SYDVKM. V shed 8 bases, J shed 6 bases, and the junction held 6 bases outside the gene matches. CDR3 loop: CASEYRGSEAFF. The CDR3 DNA reads TGTGCCAGCGAGTACAGGGGATCTGAAGCTTTCTTT.

V usage is TRBV9 and J usage is TRBJ1-1; no reliable D call. V dropped 4 bases and J dropped 2 bases, with 9 bases sitting between them. Germline lookup yields CDR1 SGDLS and CDR2 YYNGEE. This CDR3 comprises 13 residues. CDR3 sequence reads: CASSLLVNTEAFF. The DNA of the CDR3 is TGTGCCAGCAGCTTACTTGTTAACACTGAAGCTTTCTTT.

The chain recombines TRBV14 with TRBJ1-2; D is perhaps TRBD1 (5 bases). Between the trimmed V and J ends, which lost 1 base and 7 bases, there was a span of 16 bases. CDR3 size: 15 residues. The germline V gene encodes CDR1 SGHDN and CDR2 FVKESK. The CDR3 DNA follows: TGTGCCAGCAGCCAAGCTTCCGGGACGGCGGCTGGCTACACCTTC. Translated, it gives CASSQASGTAAGYTF. Full variable domain (rest looked up from reference TRBV14 and TRBJ1-2): EAGVTQFPSHSVIEKGQTVTLRCDPISGHDNLYWYRRVMGKEIKFLLHFVKESKQDESGMPNNRFLAERTGGTYSTLKVQPAELEDSGVYFCASSQASGTAAGYTFGSGTRLTVV.

J is TRBJ2-7 and V is TRBV28; D might be TRBD1 or TRBD2, each matching 5 bases. Germline V gives CDR1 MDHEN, CDR2 SYDVKM. Trimming removed 4 bases at V and 0 bases at J, with 13 bases between. The CDR3 has 15 residues. CDR3 coding DNA: TGTGCCAGCAGTTACCTCGGGGCGGGCTCCTACGAGCAGTACTTC. Its translation is CASSYLGAGSYEQYF.

This chain links TRBV6-1 with TRBJ1-1, with a possible D match to TRBD1 (5 bases). The V and J ends lost 7 bases and 1 base respectively, with 16 bases between them. The CDR3 is 15 residues long. From germline, CDR1 is MNHNS and CDR2 SASEGT. CDR3 DNA sequence: TGTGCCAGCACCCAGACGGGGGGATGGAACACTGAAGCTTTCTTT. It specifies CASTQTGGWNTEAFF.

V and J are TRBV19 and TRBJ1-5, with D uncertain. The V end was cut by 6 bases, the J end by 0 bases, with 21 bases between. This CDR3 region has 18 residues. The germline gives CDR1 LNHDA, CDR2 SQIVND (reference sequence). CDR3 in amino acids: CASRTLLGGTDSNQPQHF. The CDR3 region has the DNA TGTGCCAGTAGGACGCTTTTAGGAGGAACGGATAGCAATCAGCCCCAGCATTTT.

The V and J genes are TRBV19 and TRBJ1-1; D perhaps matches TRBD1 (6 bases). There are 15 residues in the CDR3. Trimming removed 4 bases at V and 1 base at J, with 13 bases between. The germline gives CDR1 LNHDA, CDR2 SQIVND (reference sequence). The CDR3, as DNA: TGTGCCAGTAGTAAAACAGGGCCCAAGAACACTGAAGCTTTCTTT. It specifies CASSKTGPKNTEAFF.

The CDR3 region is CASSLSRTQYF. The CDR3 nucleotides are TGCGCCAGCAGCTTGTCCCGGACCCAGTACTTC. The chain combines TRBV5-1 with TRBJ2-5; D remains ambiguous. The CDR3 contains 11 residues. The germline V gene encodes CDR1 SGHRS and CDR2 YFSETQ. V gave up 1 base and J gave up 7 bases, with 5 bases separating them.